This T cell receptor beta chain was recovered during a study of shared clonotypes between healthy human individuals. Study overall: Per donor, three plates held CD4 naive cells, three held CD4 memory, two held CD8 naive and one held CD8 memory.

This CDR3 is built from 16 residues. Trimming cost V 4 bases and J 4 bases, with 19 bases left between them. CDR1 and CDR2 from the germline V gene are MNHGY and SAAAGT. Naive CD45RA+ and memory CD45RA-negative subsets were split from CD4+ cells. For every subset, genomic DNA was evenly distributed across several immunoSEQ plates. In the sorted-subset replicate PCRs, 150 to 200 ng DNA, around 30,000 T cell genomes, was used. Clones were read by immunoSEQ multiplex PCR, and TCRdb kept only the in-frame ones, dropping some. This sample yields more than 850,000 clones, of which approximately 80% are seen a single time; 0.52% belongs to the top ten.

The TCR sequence derives from a man younger than 35 in good health. Some clones in this sample may be carry-over from other donors' samples. The sequencing sample was made of memory CD4+ T cells from PBMCs. The sample's subset: CD45RA-negative fraction. This chain connects TRBV6-8 to TRBJ1-2; TRBD1 might be the D (5 bases). CDR3 DNA sequence: TGTGCCAGCAGTTGCGACAGCTCTAGAAAGACCTATGGCTACACCTTC. Protein sequence: CASSCDSSRKTYGYTF.